This TCR beta chain emerged from a study of blood T cells in healthy people across ages. At the level of the study: Capturing about one barcoded beta molecule per two T cells was achieved by template switching.

The CDR3 has 15 residues. Germline V gene sequence: CDR1 LGHDT, CDR2 YNNKEL (reference sequence). Trimming removed 0 bases from V and 3 bases from J; junction bases left unmatched: 2. As for this clonotype: Antigen specificity is unknown.

Study observations and caveats: Donors of long life had a larger count of naive CD4+ cells and greater diversity than aged donors.

With a J-beta primer mix and a sample-barcoded 5' primer, a second PCR ran about 6 to 11 cycles. Each cDNA molecule, via a template-switch adaptor with 12 random nucleotides, was tagged. In TCRdb, the 5' RACE reads were re-called with MiXCR into one record per CDR3 protein. The sample has just over 1 million distinct CDR3 sequences; around 45% are singletons. The source is a woman in her sixties or seventies in good health. The sample comprised blood. The chain couples TRBV3-1 to TRBJ2-1; 7 bases fit TRBD2. CDR3 coding DNA: TGTGCCAGCAGCCAAGATGCTAGCGGCTACAATGAGCAGTTCTTC. Translating gives CASSQDASGYNEQFF.